These 27 T cell receptor beta chains were all obtained from the same sample, sequenced in a study of OX40 agonist ivuxolimab in advanced cancers. Library prep was done by the immunoSEQ multiplex PCR assay. Not all clones reach the TCRdb copy of this immuneACCESS table, which keeps in-frame sequences only. Checked studies attribute under half of the gap to unresolved V genes and leave the rest unexplained. The sample records tens of thousands of clones, approximately 80% of which are singletons. In total, the top ten clones hold around 1.8% of the sample. The sequencing here drew on CD4+ or CD8+ T cells sorted from blood, taken in a trial of the OX40 agonist ivuxolimab. Receptors were obtained from an adult with an advanced solid tumor such as melanoma, head and neck, liver or kidney cancer.

The chain's CDR3 is CASSLKGAMSEKLFF. The CDR3 DNA is TGTGCCAGCAGCTTAAAGGGGGCGATGAGTGAAAAACTGTTTTTT. The V call is TRBV7-2, the J call TRBJ1-4, with 7 bases identical to TRBD1. Germline CDR1 SGHTA, CDR2 FQGNSA. Trimming took 2 bases from V and 7 from J; bases not matched to a gene: 7. The CDR3 sequence is 15 residues long. The full variable domain, rest sourced from reference TRBV7-2 and TRBJ1-4, is GAGVSQSPSNKVTEKGKDVELRCDPISGHTALYWYRQSLGQGLEFLIYFQGNSAPDKSGLPSDRFSAERTGGSVSTLTIQRTQQEDSAVYLCASSLKGAMSEKLFFGSGTQLSVL.

The chain employs TRBV5-1 and TRBJ2-2, with 7 bases fitting TRBD1. Germline CDR1 is SGHRS and CDR2 is YFSETQ. There are 15 residues in the CDR3. After removal of 0 bases from V and 5 bases from J, the junction contained 4 bases not matched to a gene. In nucleotides, the CDR3 is TGCGCCAGCAGCTTGGAGGGGGCGCGGACCGGGGAGCTGTTTTTT. Encoded protein: CASSLEGARTGELFF.

The chain uses TRBV19 and TRBJ1-1, with D perhaps TRBD1 (6 bases). Trimming removed 7 bases at V and 4 bases at J, with 25 bases between. The V gene's germline CDR1 is LNHDA and CDR2 SQIVND (reference sequence). The CDR3 has 17 amino acids. The CDR3 nucleotides read TGTGCCAGTACCCCCTTTGGCAGGGAGGTACAGGGCACTGAAGCTTTCTTT. Encoded protein: CASTPFGREVQGTEAFF.

V gene TRBV7-2 combines with J gene TRBJ1-5; D is ambiguous. CDR1 and CDR2 from the germline V gene are SGHTA and FQGNSA. The V gene lost 3 bases and the J gene lost 6 bases, with 12 bases spanning the gap. The CDR3 is made up of 14 amino acids. The CDR3 coding sequence is TGTGCCAGCAGCTTTATACAGAGTACTCAGCCCCAGCATTTT. Protein product: CASSFIQSTQPQHF.

This rearrangement joins TRBV5-4 to TRBJ2-1; TRBD1 matches 9 bases. The CDR3 consists of 15 residues. The germline CDR1 and CDR2 sequences are SGHNT and YYREEE (reference sequence). Trimming at V came to 4 bases and at J to 7 bases, leaving 9 bases not matched to a gene. The CDR3 sequence: CASSTGTGYVNEQFF. DNA of the CDR3: TGTGCCAGCAGCACCGGGACAGGGTATGTTAATGAGCAGTTCTTC.

This chain connects TRBV28 to TRBJ2-1; 8 bases are shared with TRBD2. Per germline, CDR1 MDHEN and CDR2 SYDVKM. The ends lost 7 bases at V and 4 bases at J; junction bases unmatched: 9. The length of the CDR3 is 15 residues. As DNA, the CDR3 is TGTGCCAGCAACTCGGGAGGGACATGGTACAATGAGCAGTTCTTC. The encoded protein is CASNSGGTWYNEQFF.

This chain links TRBV14 with TRBJ2-7; possibly TRBD1 or TRBD2 for D (6 bases each). Trimming cost V 1 base and J 3 bases, with 13 bases left between them. The CDR3 spans 15 residues. Germline-derived CDR1 and CDR2 are SGHDN and FVKESK. CDR3 sequence reads: CASSQGRGSFYEQYF. CDR3 nucleotides: TGTGCCAGCAGCCAAGGGAGGGGGTCGTTCTACGAGCAGTACTTC.

Here the CDR3 DNA reads TGTGCCAGCAGTGACTCCGGACAGGGGGCAGGTGGCTACACCTTC. Translation gives CASSDSGQGAGGYTF. The genes are TRBV6-4 and TRBJ1-2, with 11 bases aligning to TRBD1. CDR3 length equals 15 residues. CDR1 is MRHNA, CDR2 SNTAGT, per germline. The V and J ends lost 0 bases and 7 bases, in that order; junction bases with no gene match: 4.

This sequence joins TRBV9 and TRBJ2-3; TRBD2 matches at 9 bases. The V gene end was trimmed by 4 bases and the J gene end by 2 bases; junction bases not matched to a gene: 14. This CDR3 comprises 18 residues. Per the germline V gene, CDR1 is SGDLS and CDR2 is YYNGEE. CDR3 bases: TGTGCCAGCAGCCCACCCTCATTGGGCGGGGGGGCCACAGATACGCAGTATTTT. This gives the protein CASSPPSLGGGATDTQYF.

The rearrangement links TRBV6-6 to TRBJ1-6, with D possibly matching TRBD1 (6 bases). This CDR3 has 14 amino acids. Trimming pared 4 bases from V and 6 bases from J, leaving 10 bases between. Germline V gene data show CDR1 as MNHNY and CDR2 as SVGAGI (reference sequence). The CDR3 DNA sequence: TGTGCCAGCAGTTCCCGGACAGCTAATTCACCCCTCCACTTT. It translates to CASSSRTANSPLHF.

As to this clone: In the same sample, other DNA sequences code for this CDR3. The rearrangement links TRBV14 to TRBJ1-6, with 7 bases matching TRBD1. Germline lookup yields CDR1 SGHDN and CDR2 FVKESK. After removal of 4 bases from V and 8 bases from J, the junction contained 8 bases not matched to a gene. This CDR3 contains 15 residues. CDR3 sequence (DNA): TGTGCCAGCAGCCTCCTTGACAGGGACGATTCACCCCTCCACTTT. This translates into CASSLLDRDDSPLHF.

This clone was counted once. The J gene is TRBJ1-3, the V gene TRBV21-1. TRBV21-1 is a pseudogene locus. The CDR3 spans 14 residues. The CDR3 DNA reads TGTGCCAGCAGGGGACGGTCCTCTGGAAACACCATATATTTT. This gives the protein CASRGRSSGNTIYF.

The chain links TRBV7-3 to TRBJ1-1, with D maybe TRBD1 (5 bases). Between the trimmed V and J ends, which lost 1 base and 1 base, there was a span of 10 bases. The germline V gene encodes CDR1 SGHTA and CDR2 FQGTGA. The CDR3 extends over 15 amino acids. The CDR3 nucleotides read TGTGCCAGCAGCTTAAGTGGGACTCCGAACACTGAAGCTTTCTTT. Translating gives CASSLSGTPNTEAFF.

V and J are TRBV29-1 and TRBJ2-3; D is uncertain. This CDR3 comprises 15 residues. V was trimmed by 5 bases and J by 3 bases, leaving 18 bases between them. CDR1 is SQVTM and CDR2 is ANQGSEA in the germline V gene. The CDR3 DNA sequence: TGCAGCGTTCAAAGTGGAAGGCGCCTGACAGATACGCAGTATTTT. Translating gives CSVQSGRRLTDTQYF.

This clone was observed a few times. The chain combines TRBV30 with TRBJ1-5, with a tentative D call TRBD1 (6 bases). The CDR3 has 14 residues. The ends were cut back, 7 bases at V and 2 bases at J, with 15 bases in the middle. CDR1 GTSNPN and CDR2 SVGIG come from the germline V gene (reference sequence). CDR3 in DNA: TGTGCCTCTACAGGGTCAGGCGGCAATCAGCCCCAGCATTTT. Protein: CASTGSGGNQPQHF. The variable domain in full, completed from reference TRBV30 and TRBJ1-5, reads SQTIHQWPATLVQPVGSPLSLECTVEGTSNPNLYWYRQAAGRGLQLLFYSVGIGQISSEVPQNLSASRPQDRQFILSSKKLLLSDSGFYLCASTGSGGNQPQHFGDGTRLSIL.

The chain recombines TRBV4-2 with TRBJ2-2; D remains unclear. Trimming removed 1 base at V and 6 bases at J, with 9 bases between. CDR1 and CDR2 (germline): LGHNA, YNFKEQ. The CDR3 spans 14 residues. The CDR3 DNA follows: TGTGCCAGCAGCCAAGTCAGTTCGTCCGGGGAGCTGTTTTTT. As protein: CASSQVSSSGELFF.

This chain links TRBV29-1 with TRBJ2-3; D call uncertain. This CDR3 region has 16 residues. Trimming left V 2 bases short and J 0 bases short, with 15 bases between. Germline CDR1 SQVTM, CDR2 ANQGSEA. The CDR3 DNA is TGCAGCGTTGAAATCCCGGACGGCCCTAGCACAGATACGCAGTATTTT. It yields the protein CSVEIPDGPSTDTQYF.

J is TRBJ2-7 and V is TRBV7-2; D gene ambiguous. Germline CDR1 and CDR2: SGHTA and FQGNSA. This CDR3 comprises 14 residues. V lost 0 bases and J lost 0, with 6 bases in between. CDR3 bases: TGTGCCAGCAGCTTAGCCATCTCCTCCTACGAGCAGTACTTC. Its translation: CASSLAISSYEQYF.

The V gene is TRBV9, the J gene TRBJ1-1, with D possibly matching TRBD1 (5 bases). The CDR3 has 14 residues. The germline V gene encodes CDR1 SGDLS and CDR2 YYNGEE. The V and J ends lost 0 bases and 4 bases respectively, with 10 bases between them. CDR3 loop: CASSVVRVGTEAFF. For the CDR3, the DNA is TGTGCCAGCAGCGTAGTCAGGGTAGGCACTGAAGCTTTCTTT.

The chain has TRBV10-3 and TRBJ2-1, with D uncertain. V lost 8 bases to trimming and J lost 5 bases, with 10 bases between them. The germline V gene has CDR1 ENHRY and CDR2 SYGVKD. The CDR3 runs 12 residues. The CDR3 nucleotides are TGTGCCATCGCCGGAATCGACAATGAGCAGTTCTTC. It codes for CAIAGIDNEQFF.

With respect to this clone: A junction end diverges from the germline sequence, so it may reflect a read error. The chain recombines TRBV7-7 with TRBJ2-5; D is perhaps TRBD1 (6 bases). CDR1 SSHAT and CDR2 FNYEAQ come from the germline V gene (reference sequence). The CDR3 has 15 amino acids. The CDR3 sequence is CASSLGGTTWETQYF. The CDR3 region has the DNA TGTGCTAGCAGCTTAGGTGGGACAACCTGGGAGACCCAGTACTTC.

The chain recombines TRBV7-2 with TRBJ2-1; TRBD2 matches at 10 bases. The V gene's germline CDR1 is SGHTA and CDR2 FQGNSA. The CDR3 has 16 residues. The V segment lost 1 base and the J segment 9 bases; nucleotides outside the gene matches: 9. CDR3 region: CASSLVRAGGSSEQFF. The CDR3 nucleotides read TGTGCCAGCAGCTTAGTCAGAGCGGGGGGGTCAAGTGAGCAGTTCTTC. Full variable domain (missing parts from reference TRBV7-2 and TRBJ2-1): GAGVSQSPSNKVTEKGKDVELRCDPISGHTALYWYRQSLGQGLEFLIYFQGNSAPDKSGLPSDRFSAERTGGSVSTLTIQRTQQEDSAVYLCASSLVRAGGSSEQFFGPGTRLTVL.

CDR3 in amino acids: CSVDGQNTGELFF. The CDR3 nucleotides are TGCAGCGTTGATGGACAGAACACCGGGGAGCTGTTTTTT. This chain links TRBV29-1 with TRBJ2-2, with D tentatively TRBD1 (5 bases). Trimming shortened V by 3 bases and J by 1 base, and 6 bases separated the two germline ends. Germline V lookup: CDR1 SQVTM, CDR2 ANQGSEA. This CDR3 has 13 residues.

Written as DNA, the CDR3 is TGTGCCAGCAGTCTAGGGAGACAGGGGCGGTGGACTGAAGCTTTCTTT. Translated, it gives CASSLGRQGRWTEAFF. J is TRBJ1-1 and V is TRBV27, with 8 bases aligning to TRBD1. This CDR3 has 16 residues. V lost 5 bases, J lost 5 bases, and 13 bases stayed unmatched. Germline V gene lookup returns CDR1 MNHEY and CDR2 SMNVEV (reference sequence).

J is TRBJ2-1 and V is TRBV21-1. TRBV21-1 corresponds to a pseudogene. The CDR3 totals 14 residues. The CDR3 DNA reads TGTGCCAGCAGGTCTGGGACCCTTTGCAATGAGCAGTTCTTC. Its translation is CASRSGTLCNEQFF.

Concerning this clone: In the same sample, other DNA sequences code for this CDR3. The chain links TRBV9 to TRBJ2-1; D is unclear. Trimming removed 0 bases at V and 2 bases at J, with 9 bases between. CDR3 length equals 15 residues. CDR1 is SGDLS, CDR2 YYNGEE, per germline. The CDR3: CASSVASGPYNEQFF. CDR3 DNA sequence: TGTGCCAGCAGCGTAGCTTCCGGCCCCTACAATGAGCAGTTCTTC.

This clone was observed a few times. The chain employs TRBV30 and TRBJ1-1, with D possibly matching TRBD1 (5 bases). V shed 2 bases and J shed 7 bases, with 11 bases lying between them. The germline CDR1 and CDR2 sequences are GTSNPN and SVGIG (reference sequence). The CDR3 has 12 residues. In DNA form, the CDR3 reads TGTGCCTGGAGTCCGGGACCGAGTGAAGCTTTCTTT. Its protein product is CAWSPGPSEAFF.